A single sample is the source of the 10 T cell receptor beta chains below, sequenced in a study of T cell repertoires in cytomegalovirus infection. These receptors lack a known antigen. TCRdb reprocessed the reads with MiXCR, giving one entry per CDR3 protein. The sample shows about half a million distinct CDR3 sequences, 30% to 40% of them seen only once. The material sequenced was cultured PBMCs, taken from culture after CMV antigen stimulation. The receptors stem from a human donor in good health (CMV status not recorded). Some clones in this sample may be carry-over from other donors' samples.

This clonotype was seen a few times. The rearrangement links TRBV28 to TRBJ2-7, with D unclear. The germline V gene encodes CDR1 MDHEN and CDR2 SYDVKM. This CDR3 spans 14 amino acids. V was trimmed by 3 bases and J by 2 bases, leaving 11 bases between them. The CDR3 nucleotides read TGTGCCAGCAGTTTCCTAAGGGAACCCTACGAGCAGTACTTC. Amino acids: CASSFLREPYEQYF.

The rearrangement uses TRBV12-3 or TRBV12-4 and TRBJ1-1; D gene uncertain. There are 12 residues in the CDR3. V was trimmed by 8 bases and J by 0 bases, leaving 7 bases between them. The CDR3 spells CASGKVNTEAFF. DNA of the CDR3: TGTGCCAGCGGAAAGGTGAACACTGAAGCTTTCTTT.

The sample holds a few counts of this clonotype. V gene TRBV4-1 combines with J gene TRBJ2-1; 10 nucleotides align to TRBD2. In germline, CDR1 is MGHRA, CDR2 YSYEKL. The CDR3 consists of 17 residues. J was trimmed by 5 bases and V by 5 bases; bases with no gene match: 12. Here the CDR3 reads CASSIRSGRAGNNEQFF. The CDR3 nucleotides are TGCGCCAGCAGCATTCGAAGCGGGAGGGCGGGGAACAATGAGCAGTTCTTC.

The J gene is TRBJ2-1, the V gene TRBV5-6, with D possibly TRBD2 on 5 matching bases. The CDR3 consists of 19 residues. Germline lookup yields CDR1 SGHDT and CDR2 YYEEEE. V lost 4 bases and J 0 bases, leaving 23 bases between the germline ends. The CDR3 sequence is CASSPPSISALSSYNEQFF. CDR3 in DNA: TGTGCCAGCAGCCCCCCCTCGATTAGCGCTTTGAGCTCCTACAATGAGCAGTTCTTC.

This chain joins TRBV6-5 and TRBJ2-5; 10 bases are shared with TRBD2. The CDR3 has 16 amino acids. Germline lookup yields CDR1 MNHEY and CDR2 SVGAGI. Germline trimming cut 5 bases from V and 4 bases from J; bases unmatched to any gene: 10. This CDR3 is CASSALASGSLETQYF. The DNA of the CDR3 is TGTGCCAGCAGTGCACTCGCTAGCGGGAGTTTAGAGACCCAGTACTTC.

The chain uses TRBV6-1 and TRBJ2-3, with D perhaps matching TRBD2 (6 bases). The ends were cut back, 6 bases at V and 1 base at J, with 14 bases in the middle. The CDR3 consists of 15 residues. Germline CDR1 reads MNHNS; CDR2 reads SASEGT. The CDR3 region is CASRIFPGGTDTQYF. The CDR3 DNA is TGTGCCAGCAGGATCTTCCCGGGAGGCACAGATACGCAGTATTTT.

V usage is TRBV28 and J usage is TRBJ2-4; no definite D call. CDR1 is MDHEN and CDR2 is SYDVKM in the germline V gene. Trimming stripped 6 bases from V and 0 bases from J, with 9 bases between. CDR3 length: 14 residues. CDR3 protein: CASRDSLAKNIQYF. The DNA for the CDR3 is TGTGCCAGCAGAGACTCCCTAGCCAAAAACATTCAGTACTTC. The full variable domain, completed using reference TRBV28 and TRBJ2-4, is DVKVTQSSRYLVKRTGEKVFLECVQDMDHENMFWYRQDPGLGLRLIYFSYDVKMKEKGDIPEGYSVSREKKERFSLILESASTNQTSMYLCASRDSLAKNIQYFGAGTRLSVL.

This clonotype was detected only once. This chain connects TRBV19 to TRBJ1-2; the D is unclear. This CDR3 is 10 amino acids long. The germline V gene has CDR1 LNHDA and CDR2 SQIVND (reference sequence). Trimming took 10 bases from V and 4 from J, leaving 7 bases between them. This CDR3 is CATNSYGYTF. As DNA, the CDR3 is TGTGCCACCAACAGCTATGGCTACACCTTC.

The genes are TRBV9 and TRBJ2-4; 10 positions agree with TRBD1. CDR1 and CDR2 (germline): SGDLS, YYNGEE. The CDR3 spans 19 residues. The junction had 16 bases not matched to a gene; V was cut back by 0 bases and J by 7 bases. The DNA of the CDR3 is TGTGCCAGCAGCGTAGGAAAAGACGAAGGGACAGGGGTGCGGAACATTCAGTACTTC. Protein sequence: CASSVGKDEGTGVRNIQYF. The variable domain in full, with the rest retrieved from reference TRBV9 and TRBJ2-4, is DSGVTQTPKHLITATGQRVTLRCSPRSGDLSVYWYQQSLDQGLQFLIQYYNGEERAKGNILERFSAQQFPDLHSELNLSSLELGDSALYFCASSVGKDEGTGVRNIQYFGAGTRLSVL.

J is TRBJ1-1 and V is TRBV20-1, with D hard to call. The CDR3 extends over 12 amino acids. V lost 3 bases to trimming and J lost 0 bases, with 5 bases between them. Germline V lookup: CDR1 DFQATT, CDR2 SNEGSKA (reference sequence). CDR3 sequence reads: CSASSVNTEAFF. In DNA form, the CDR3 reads TGCAGTGCTAGTTCTGTGAACACTGAAGCTTTCTTT.